The 24 T cell receptor beta chains listed next were all sequenced from one sample in a study of Graves' ophthalmopathy and Graves' hyperthyroidism (dated by TCRdb to the late 2010s). For sequencing, an Illumina HiSeq 2000 was employed. For repertoire sequencing, the TCR beta CDR3 regions were amplified from RNA transcripts. The first round was an RT-PCR using HTBI primers with the Qiagen OneStep RT-PCR kit, and this first round was followed by a second-round multiplex PCR, then size selection and purification. TCRdb itself trimmed the public reads at Q25 with fastp, ran MiXCR and retained productive beta chains. Rows with one shared CDR3 protein collapse into an entry with the most common genes and DNA. The sample has about 620,000 distinct CDR3 sequences on record, about a fifth of them singletons. The ten largest clonotypes hold around 6.5% of the sample. Material: peripheral blood. The origin of the receptors is a woman in her late teens or twenties with stable Graves' hyperthyroidism. Some clones in this sample may be carry-over from other donors' samples. Donor details come from another sample of the same person, matched by shared clones.

This clonotype was recorded at least ten times. The CDR3 here is CAWSAPGTAYEQYF. In DNA, the CDR3 is TGTGCCTGGAGTGCCCCGGGGACAGCGTACGAGCAGTACTTC. The gene calls are TRBV30 and TRBJ2-7; 7 nucleotides align to TRBD1. CDR3 length equals 14 residues. Germline trimming cut 1 base from V and 4 bases from J; bases unmatched to any gene: 7. Germline values: CDR1 GTSNPN, CDR2 SVGIG (reference sequence). Variable domain in full (rest from reference TRBV30 and TRBJ2-7): SQTIHQWPATLVQPVGSPLSLECTVEGTSNPNLYWYRQAAGRGLQLLFYSVGIGQISSEVPQNLSASRPQDRQFILSSKKLLLSDSGFYLCAWSAPGTAYEQYFGPGTRLTVT.

The CDR3 loop is CASSLPPGHPNTEAFF. CDR3 nucleotides: TGTGCCAGCAGCCTTCCACCGGGACACCCGAACACTGAAGCTTTCTTT. The rearrangement joins TRBV3-1 to TRBJ1-1; TRBD1 is a possible D gene (6 bases). Germline V gene sequence: CDR1 LGHDT, CDR2 YNNKEL (reference sequence). The CDR3 is 16 amino acids. V lost 4 bases to trimming and J lost 1 base, with 16 bases between them.

As for this clonotype: One junction end does not reproduce the germline sequence, and a read error may be involved. The V and J genes are TRBV27 and TRBJ2-2; 13 bases match TRBD2. This CDR3 is 17 amino acids long. Germline V CDR1 and CDR2: MNHEY, SMNVEV (reference sequence). The CDR3 DNA reads TGTGCCAGCAGTTTGACTAGCGGGGGGCTGAACACCGGGGAGCTGTTGTTT. It codes for CASSLTSGGLNTGELLF.

This clonotype was observed a handful of times. The chain uses TRBV3-1 and TRBJ1-1; D ambiguous. Trimming took off 5 bases at V and 0 bases at J, with 10 bases between the two ends. The CDR3 has 14 residues. Germline CDR1 is LGHDT and CDR2 is YNNKEL (reference sequence). The DNA for the CDR3 is TGTGCCAGCAGCTGGACCAGGATGAACACTGAAGCTTTCTTT. Protein sequence: CASSWTRMNTEAFF.

This chain connects TRBV5-1 to TRBJ1-1, with D tentatively TRBD1 (6 bases). CDR1 and CDR2 from the germline V gene are SGHRS and YFSETQ. The CDR3 contains 15 residues. V lost 2 bases and J lost 4, with 15 bases in between. The CDR3 reads CASSLQGYLGTEAFF. The CDR3 bases are TGCGCCAGCAGCTTACAGGGATATCTGGGCACTGAAGCTTTCTTT.

There are many counts of this clonotype. The rearrangement uses TRBV28 and TRBJ2-7; TRBD1 matches at 7 bases. This CDR3 has 14 residues. The germline CDR1 and CDR2 sequences are MDHEN and SYDVKM. Unmatched junction bases numbered 6, after V lost 5 bases and J lost 2 bases. CDR3 residues: CASSQTGRTYEQYF. The CDR3, as DNA: TGTGCCAGCAGTCAGACAGGGAGAACCTACGAGCAGTACTTC. The full variable domain, completed using reference TRBV28 and TRBJ2-7, is DVKVTQSSRYLVKRTGEKVFLECVQDMDHENMFWYRQDPGLGLRLIYFSYDVKMKEKGDIPEGYSVSREKKERFSLILESASTNQTSMYLCASSQTGRTYEQYFGPGTRLTVT.

The J gene is TRBJ2-5, the V gene TRBV18; TRBD2 matches 7 bases. The CDR3 spans 15 residues. CDR1 and CDR2 from the germline V gene are KGHSH and LQKENI. V trimming: 3 bases; J trimming: 1 base; junction bases outside the gene matches: 5. CDR3 in amino acids: CASSPSGLVQETQYF. CDR3 nucleotide sequence: TGTGCCAGCTCACCGTCTGGACTAGTCCAAGAGACCCAGTACTTC.

This clonotype was picked up many times. The J gene is TRBJ1-2, the V gene TRBV4-2; D is possibly TRBD1 (6 bases). Germline assignment: CDR1 LGHNA and CDR2 YNFKEQ. Trimming cost V 0 bases and J 6 bases, with 17 bases left between them. The CDR3 length is 16 residues. The CDR3 sequence is CASSQELRGAHDGYTF. The CDR3, as DNA: TGTGCCAGCAGCCAAGAACTACGGGGGGCGCACGATGGCTACACCTTC.

J is TRBJ1-3 and V is TRBV29-1, with 7 nucleotides matching TRBD1. The V segment lost 3 bases and the J segment 4 bases; nucleotides outside the gene matches: 0. The germline gives CDR1 SQVTM, CDR2 ANQGSEA. The CDR3 is 12 amino acids. The CDR3, as DNA: TGCAGCGTTGAGACAGGGGGAAACACCATATATTTT. As protein: CSVETGGNTIYF.

The chain recombines TRBV10-3 with TRBJ1-1; maybe TRBD1 (5 bases). This CDR3 is built from 14 residues. Trimming cost V 3 bases and J 3 bases, with 11 bases left between them. CDR1 ENHRY and CDR2 SYGVKD come from the germline V gene. The CDR3 spells CAISERGVDTEAFF. CDR3 sequence (DNA): TGTGCCATCAGTGAAAGGGGCGTTGACACTGAAGCTTTCTTT.

This chain links TRBV12-3 or TRBV12-4 with TRBJ2-7; 11 bases fit TRBD2. Trimming removed 5 bases from V and 3 bases from J; junction bases left unmatched: 9. CDR3 size: 16 residues. The CDR3 region is CASSRLAGPFNYEQYF. DNA of the CDR3: TGTGCCAGCAGTCGACTAGCGGGACCCTTTAACTACGAGCAGTACTTC.

This clonotype was counted at least ten times. The V and J genes are TRBV27 and TRBJ1-6, with D tentatively TRBD1 (5 bases). The germline V gene has CDR1 MNHEY and CDR2 SMNVEV (reference sequence). Trimming stripped 3 bases from V and 7 bases from J, with 10 bases between. The CDR3 runs to 14 residues. CDR3 nucleotide sequence: TGTGCCAGCAGTTTTGAGGGGTTAAATTCACCCCTCCACTTT. It translates to CASSFEGLNSPLHF.

V gene TRBV5-1 combines with J gene TRBJ2-5; 11 nucleotides match TRBD2. Germline lookup yields CDR1 SGHRS and CDR2 YFSETQ. The CDR3 loop spans 15 amino acids. J lost 5 bases, V lost 1 base, and 4 bases had no gene match. This CDR3 reads CASSLTSGGEETQYF. In DNA, the CDR3 is TGCGCCAGCAGCTTGACTAGCGGGGGCGAGGAGACCCAGTACTTC. The full variable domain, with the rest looked up from reference TRBV5-1 and TRBJ2-5, is KAGVTQTPRYLIKTRGQQVTLSCSPISGHRSVSWYQQTPGQGLQFLFEYFSETQRNKGNFPGRFSGRQFSNSRSEMNVSTLELGDSALYLCASSLTSGGEETQYFGPGTRLLVL.

This clonotype was counted ten times or more. This chain joins TRBV6-1 and TRBJ1-5; D possibly corresponds to TRBD1 (5 bases). CDR3 length: 16 residues. Germline CDR1 and CDR2: MNHNS and SASEGT. V shed 0 bases and J shed 2 bases, with 11 bases lying between them. CDR3 in amino acids: CASSEAFGGGNQPQHF. The CDR3 bases are TGTGCCAGCAGTGAAGCCTTTGGGGGAGGCAATCAGCCCCAGCATTTT.

The rearrangement links TRBV28 to TRBJ2-4, with 8 bases identical to TRBD1. V gave up 3 bases and J gave up 9 bases; unmatched junction bases: 10. This CDR3 comprises 15 residues. Per the germline V gene, CDR1 is MDHEN and CDR2 is SYDVKM. The CDR3 region is CASSFVGQGVGIQYF. The CDR3 nucleotides read TGTGCCAGCAGTTTTGTAGGACAGGGTGTCGGCATTCAGTACTTC.

This clonotype was counted between two and nine times. This may be a read error, as it is one base from a much larger clone. This likely comes from a read error, as the CDR3 has no conserved phenylalanine or tryptophan at its end. The chain is built from TRBV7-9 and TRBJ2-5, with D perhaps TRBD1 (7 bases). Trimming took 4 bases from V and 3 from J, leaving 15 bases between them. CDR3 size: 15 residues. CDR1 is SEHNR and CDR2 is FQNEAQ in the germline V gene (reference sequence). CDR3 amino acids: CASSSWTGGEETQYL. CDR3 nucleotide sequence: TGTGCCAGCAGCTCCTGGACAGGAGGGGAAGAGACCCAGTACCTC.

This clonotype was picked up many times. The rearrangement uses TRBV5-1 and TRBJ2-7, with D hard to call. V was cut by 4 bases and J by 1 base, with 9 bases left in between. CDR1 is SGHRS, CDR2 YFSETQ, per germline. The CDR3 covers 13 residues. CDR3 region: CASSQVISYEQYF. In nucleotides, the CDR3 is TGCGCCAGCAGCCAAGTCATTTCCTACGAGCAGTACTTC.

Many counts were recorded for this clonotype. This chain joins TRBV24-1 and TRBJ1-2; 9 bases map to TRBD1. Germline V gene sequence: CDR1 KGHDR, CDR2 SFDVKD. J lost 8 bases, V lost 3 bases, and 3 bases had no gene match. The CDR3 consists of 13 residues. CDR3 sequence: CATSDLTGGGYTF. CDR3 sequence (DNA): TGTGCCACCAGTGATCTGACAGGGGGAGGCTACACCTTC.

This clonotype was recorded many times. The chain links TRBV7-3 to TRBJ1-2; tentatively, D is TRBD1 (6 bases). The CDR3 length is 13 residues. The germline V and J ends were trimmed by 1 base and 6 bases, with 9 bases remaining between them. The germline V gene encodes CDR1 SGHTA and CDR2 FQGTGA. CDR3 sequence: CASSLIGDNGYTF. CDR3 coding DNA: TGTGCCAGCAGCTTAATAGGGGACAATGGCTACACCTTC. The full variable domain, with the rest looked up from reference TRBV7-3 and TRBJ1-2, is GAGVSQTPSNKVTEKGKYVELRCDPISGHTALYWYRQSLGQGPEFLIYFQGTGAADDSGLPNDRFFAVRPEGSVSTLKIQRTERGDSAVYLCASSLIGDNGYTFGSGTRLTVV.

This clonotype was seen many times. This rearrangement joins TRBV12-3 or TRBV12-4 to TRBJ1-1; D is ambiguous. The CDR3 has 14 residues. V was clipped by 1 base and J by 0 bases, with 6 bases between them. CDR3 amino acids: CASSLGDVNTEAFF. CDR3 nucleotides: TGTGCCAGCAGTTTAGGGGATGTGAACACTGAAGCTTTCTTT.

In its sample, this clonotype was seen many times. The CDR3 region has the DNA TGTGCCAGCAGTCTTGCTCGTGGGGGAAACATTCAGTACTTC. It yields the protein CASSLARGGNIQYF. The chain carries TRBV28 and TRBJ2-4, with D perhaps TRBD1 or TRBD2 (5 bases each). V lost 5 bases and J 6 bases, leaving 14 bases between the germline ends. The germline V gene has CDR1 MDHEN and CDR2 SYDVKM. There are 14 residues in the CDR3.

This clonotype was recorded many times. The rearrangement uses TRBV20-1 and TRBJ2-7, with TRBD1 matching 9 bases. The junction had 3 bases not matched to a gene; V was cut back by 4 bases and J by 5 bases. CDR3 size: 12 residues. Germline values: CDR1 DFQATT, CDR2 SNEGSKA (reference sequence). The CDR3 DNA is TGCAGTGCTAACAGGGGGCCCGACGAGCAGTACTTC. Its protein product is CSANRGPDEQYF.

Many counts were recorded for this clonotype. V gene TRBV7-3 combines with J gene TRBJ1-5; no clear D gene. From germline, CDR1 is SGHTA and CDR2 FQGTGA. The CDR3 is made up of 16 amino acids. V lost 11 bases to trimming and J lost 3 bases, with 23 bases between them. For the CDR3, the DNA is TGTGCCGGAACTAGCACAGCCTTAGCTACCAATCAGCCCCAGCATTTT. It is translated as CAGTSTALATNQPQHF.

This clonotype has a count of ten or more. This chain uses TRBV7-2 with TRBJ2-7; possibly TRBD2 for D (5 bases). The CDR3 is 16 amino acids. Per germline, CDR1 SGHTA and CDR2 FQGNSA. The V end lost 4 bases, the J end lost 6 bases, and 22 bases lay between the germline ends. CDR3 residues: CASSYYERAASAEQYF. The CDR3 DNA follows: TGTGCCAGCAGCTACTACGAGAGGGCGGCGAGTGCCGAGCAGTACTTC.